This T cell receptor beta chain was recovered during a study of spatial heterogeneity in lung cancer. Overall study context: Consistently, beta-chain sequences turned up in larger numbers than alpha-chain sequences did.

TCRdb passed the 5' RACE reads through MiXCR, listing each CDR3 protein once. This table has fewer than 20,000 distinct CDR3 sequences, 15% to 20% appearing once. Germline V gene sequence: CDR1 SGHTA, CDR2 FQGNSA. V shed 1 base and J shed 0 bases, with 4 bases lying between them. The CDR3 contains 15 residues. Documented time point: sample taken at primary tumor resection. Tumor, nontumor lung or frozen PBMC supplied whole RNA, sequenced without sorting. Samples were obtained from some 70 donors, all untreated early-stage non-small cell lung cancer patients. The material was PBMCs, obtained at surgery. The TCR originated in a male donor with early-stage non-small cell lung cancer. The chain links TRBV7-2 to TRBJ2-6; the D is unclear. Here the CDR3 DNA reads TGTGCCAGCAGCTTAGTTGCCTCTGGGGCCAACGTCCTGACTTTC. It codes for CASSLVASGANVLTF.